The 28 T cell receptor beta chains listed next were all sequenced from one sample in a study of cytomegalovirus exposure and HLA in healthy donors. The data were produced by immunoSEQ multiplex PCR, yet TCRdb's version contains in-frame clones alone and is incomplete. The data contain approximately 200,000 clones, about 81% of them singletons. The sequenced sample consisted of PBMCs. Every receptor here comes from a woman in her thirties in good health and CMV-seronegative.

This chain joins TRBV5-6 and TRBJ2-4, with a possible D match to TRBD1 (5 bases). Trimming took off 5 bases at V and 7 bases at J, with 16 bases between the two ends. Germline V lookup: CDR1 SGHDT, CDR2 YYEEEE. CDR3 length: 14 residues. The CDR3 region has the DNA TGTGCCAGCAGTACGGACACACCGACCAACATTCAGTACTTC. This encodes CASSTDTPTNIQYF.

The chain links TRBV11-3 to TRBJ1-2; D might be TRBD1 (6 bases). Trimming removed 0 bases from V and 8 bases from J, with 22 bases in between. The CDR3 has 17 residues. CDR1 and CDR2 (germline): SGHNT, YENEEA. The CDR3: CASSLDSARAGEKGYTF. The CDR3 nucleotides read TGTGCCAGCAGCTTAGATTCGGCGCGGGCAGGGGAGAAGGGCTACACCTTC.

This rearrangement joins TRBV28 to TRBJ2-7; 7 positions agree with TRBD1. Germline CDR1 is MDHEN and CDR2 is SYDVKM. The CDR3 has 15 residues. V was clipped by 8 bases and J by 2 bases; unmatched bases: 12. CDR3 bases: TGTGCCAGCGGCGACCGACAGGGTTTCACCTACGAGCAGTACTTC. Protein: CASGDRQGFTYEQYF.

This clone has a single count. The V gene is TRBV2, the J gene TRBJ1-5; D is unclear. Germline CDR1 SNHLY, CDR2 FYNNEI. The CDR3 runs to 17 residues. Trimming cost V 1 base and J 3 bases, with 16 bases left between them. In DNA, the CDR3 is TGTGCCAGCAGTGAAGTCGCTGGGCAGGCTATCAATCAGCCCCAGCATTTT. It specifies CASSEVAGQAINQPQHF.

V gene TRBV7-8 combines with J gene TRBJ1-1; D remains unclear. The germline gives CDR1 SGHVS, CDR2 FQNEAQ. The CDR3 is made up of 13 amino acids. Trimming shortened V by 5 bases and J by 3 bases, and 10 bases separated the two germline ends. CDR3 residues: CASSNNLYTEAFF. The CDR3 DNA follows: TGTGCCAGCAGCAACAACCTTTACACTGAAGCTTTCTTT.

This clone has more than one count but fewer than ten. The chain links TRBV7-9 to TRBJ1-2; D gene uncertain. The germline V gene encodes CDR1 SEHNR and CDR2 FQNEAQ (reference sequence). The CDR3 is made up of 15 amino acids. Deletions cut 2 bases from V and 4 bases from J, with 14 bases between. Here the CDR3 reads CASSLPGRSSYGYTF. The CDR3 nucleotides read TGTGCCAGCAGCTTACCCGGCAGGTCCAGCTATGGCTACACCTTC. The entire variable domain, with the rest obtained from reference TRBV7-9 and TRBJ1-2, is as follows: DTGVSQNPRHKITKRGQNVTFRCDPISEHNRLYWYRQTLGQGPEFLTYFQNEAQLEKSRLLSDRFSAERPKGSFSTLEIQRTEQGDSAMYLCASSLPGRSSYGYTFGSGTRLTVV.

The chain has TRBV30 and TRBJ2-7; D may be TRBD2 (6 bases). In germline, CDR1 is GTSNPN, CDR2 SVGIG (reference sequence). Trimming stripped 0 bases from V and 9 bases from J, with 21 bases between. The CDR3 is 15 amino acids. The CDR3 here is CAWSVGLGTFGGQYF. The CDR3 DNA reads TGTGCCTGGAGTGTAGGTCTAGGGACTTTCGGTGGGCAGTACTTC. The full variable domain, completed using reference TRBV30 and TRBJ2-7, is SQTIHQWPATLVQPVGSPLSLECTVEGTSNPNLYWYRQAAGRGLQLLFYSVGIGQISSEVPQNLSASRPQDRQFILSSKKLLLSDSGFYLCAWSVGLGTFGGQYFGPGTRLTVT.

J is TRBJ1-3 and V is TRBV30, with 7 bases aligning to TRBD1. The V and J ends lost 3 bases and 2 bases, in that order; junction bases with no gene match: 10. The germline V gene encodes CDR1 GTSNPN and CDR2 SVGIG (reference sequence). The length of the CDR3 is 16 residues. CDR3 DNA sequence: TGTGCCTGGAGACCGAAACCCGGGACAGCTGGAAACACCATATATTTT. This translates into CAWRPKPGTAGNTIYF.

The rearrangement links TRBV27 to TRBJ1-2; 7 nucleotides align to TRBD1. Germline V gene lookup returns CDR1 MNHEY and CDR2 SMNVEV (reference sequence). This CDR3 has 13 amino acids. Trimming at V came to 2 bases and at J to 8 bases, leaving 5 bases not matched to a gene. The CDR3 region has the DNA TGTGCCAGCAGTTTAGAGGGGGCTTACGGCTACACCTTC. This translates into CASSLEGAYGYTF.

The rearrangement joins TRBV29-1 to TRBJ2-7; possible D gene TRBD2, 7 bases. The V end lost 2 bases, the J end lost 6 bases, and 11 bases lay between the germline ends. This CDR3 is 12 amino acids long. Germline loops: CDR1 SQVTM, CDR2 ANQGSEA. CDR3 DNA sequence: TGCAGCGTTGAAAGGGGAGGGGGCGAGCAGTACTTC. Protein sequence: CSVERGGGEQYF.

The DNA of the CDR3 is TGTGCCAGCAGCCGGACAGGGGGGCGGGAGCTGTTTTTT. Encoded protein: CASSRTGGRELFF. This chain uses TRBV27 with TRBJ2-2; 10 nucleotides match TRBD1. This CDR3 is built from 13 residues. After removal of 6 bases from V and 9 bases from J, the junction contained 4 bases not matched to a gene. The germline CDR1 and CDR2 sequences are MNHEY and SMNVEV (reference sequence).

The chain is built from TRBV6-1 and TRBJ1-4; weak D call: TRBD1 (5 bases). Germline CDR1 is MNHNS and CDR2 is SASEGT. Trimming stripped 2 bases from V and 2 bases from J, with 21 bases between. The CDR3 has 19 residues. For the CDR3, the DNA is TGTGCCAGCAGTGAAAAGCGGGGAACAGAGGGGAGGACTAATGAAAAACTGTTTTTT. This sequence encodes CASSEKRGTEGRTNEKLFF.

The chain carries TRBV7-8 and TRBJ2-3; no reliable D call. Germline CDR1 is SGHVS and CDR2 is FQNEAQ. V was trimmed by 1 base and J by 0 bases, leaving 8 bases between them. The CDR3 spans 15 residues. CDR3 protein: CASSLGPGSTDTQYF. The DNA of the CDR3 is TGTGCCAGCAGCTTAGGGCCAGGCAGCACAGATACGCAGTATTTT.

The chain employs TRBV6-5 and TRBJ2-5; TRBD1 aligns across 7 bases. This CDR3 is built from 14 residues. CDR1 MNHEY and CDR2 SVGAGI come from the germline V gene. J lost 2 bases, V lost 6 bases, and 6 bases had no gene match. The DNA of the CDR3 is TGTGCCAGCAGCAAGGGCAGGGGGCAAGAGACCCAGTACTTC. It is translated as CASSKGRGQETQYF.

This clone appeared once. V is TRBV9 and J is TRBJ2-1, with 7 positions matching TRBD2. V gave up 2 bases and J gave up 0 bases; unmatched junction bases: 2. CDR1 and CDR2 from the germline V gene are SGDLS and YYNGEE. The CDR3 sequence is 15 residues long. Written as DNA, the CDR3 is TGTGCCAGCAGCGTTCTAGCGGACTCCTACAATGAGCAGTTCTTC. It yields the protein CASSVLADSYNEQFF.

The sample holds one count of this clone. CDR3 loop: CASSQDSYEQYF. CDR3 bases: TGCGCCAGCAGCCAAGACAGCTACGAGCAGTACTTC. V and J are TRBV5-1 and TRBJ2-7; weak D call: TRBD1 (5 bases). Germline V gene sequence: CDR1 SGHRS, CDR2 YFSETQ. V shed 4 bases and J shed 3 bases, with 8 bases lying between them. The CDR3 is 12 amino acids.

The chain couples TRBV25-1 to TRBJ2-3; TRBD1 might be the D (6 bases). The germline gives CDR1 MGHDK, CDR2 SYGVNS. This CDR3 has 17 residues. V was trimmed by 3 bases and J by 0 bases, leaving 16 bases between them. The CDR3 loop is CASSDPGQSSSTDTQYF. CDR3 nucleotides: TGTGCCAGCAGTGATCCCGGACAGAGCTCTAGCACAGATACGCAGTATTTT.

The chain joins TRBV28 to TRBJ1-6; TRBD1 aligns across 7 bases. The CDR3 loop spans 18 amino acids. Germline loops: CDR1 MDHEN, CDR2 SYDVKM. V gave up 2 bases and J gave up 0 bases; unmatched junction bases: 7. The CDR3 sequence: CASSLAQGFSSYNSPLHF. CDR3 DNA sequence: TGTGCCAGCAGTTTAGCACAGGGGTTCAGCTCCTATAATTCACCCCTCCACTTT.

In this sample, this clone turned up a few times. The V call is TRBV5-1, the J call TRBJ1-6, with D maybe TRBD1 (6 bases). The germline CDR1 and CDR2 sequences are SGHRS and YFSETQ. The germline V and J ends were trimmed by 0 bases and 9 bases, with 13 bases remaining between them. CDR3 length equals 15 residues. CDR3 residues: CASSLAARGASPLHF. As DNA, the CDR3 is TGCGCCAGCAGCTTGGCCGCCAGGGGAGCTTCACCCCTCCACTTT.

V usage is TRBV28 and J usage is TRBJ1-6; 7 bases line up with TRBD1. This CDR3 is built from 14 residues. Germline lookup yields CDR1 MDHEN and CDR2 SYDVKM. J gave up 7 bases and V 6 bases, and 6 bases lay outside the gene matches. DNA of the CDR3: TGTGCCAGCAGCCCCGGGACAGTAAATTCACCCCTCCACTTT. This codes for CASSPGTVNSPLHF.

This chain uses TRBV6-5 with TRBJ2-7; no reliable D call. The germline V gene encodes CDR1 MNHEY and CDR2 SVGAGI. V lost 5 bases and J 4 bases, leaving 9 bases between the germline ends. The CDR3 totals 12 residues. In nucleotides, the CDR3 is TGTGCCAGCAGTGGTGAGAGTTACGAGCAGTACTTC. Its protein is CASSGESYEQYF.

The chain joins TRBV5-1 to TRBJ1-1; perhaps TRBD1 as D (5 bases). This CDR3 has 12 amino acids. Looked up from germline, CDR1 is SGHRS and CDR2 is YFSETQ. With 5 bases removed from V and 8 bases from J, the gap between germline ends came to 13 bases. The chain's CDR3 is CASRDSRGEAFF. For the CDR3, the DNA is TGCGCCAGCAGGGATTCAAGGGGAGAAGCTTTCTTT.

V gene TRBV4-1 combines with J gene TRBJ2-5, with 8 nucleotides matching TRBD2. There are 14 residues in the CDR3. Per the germline V gene, CDR1 is MGHRA and CDR2 is YSYEKL. Losses at the gene ends were 5 bases for V and 1 base for J; bases not matched to a gene: 3. The CDR3 spells CASSVRGGQETQYF. CDR3 DNA sequence: TGCGCCAGCAGCGTTCGGGGGGGCCAAGAGACCCAGTACTTC.

The chain employs TRBV6-5 and TRBJ1-3; 7 bases fit TRBD1. Germline V gene data show CDR1 as MNHEY and CDR2 as SVGAGI. The CDR3 runs 13 residues. V lost 5 bases, J lost 6 bases, and 4 bases stayed unmatched. The CDR3 DNA reads TGTGCCAGCAGTGAGGGGGCTGAAAACACCATATATTTT. Protein product: CASSEGAENTIYF.

The chain joins TRBV5-1 to TRBJ2-5; weak D call: TRBD1 (5 bases). Germline values: CDR1 SGHRS, CDR2 YFSETQ. Trimming removed 4 bases from V and 3 bases from J, with 7 bases in between. The CDR3 covers 12 residues. The CDR3 DNA reads as TGCGCCAGCAGCAACAGGAAAGAGACCCAGTACTTC. Its protein product is CASSNRKETQYF. Full variable domain (outside the CDR3, taken from reference TRBV5-1 and TRBJ2-5): KAGVTQTPRYLIKTRGQQVTLSCSPISGHRSVSWYQQTPGQGLQFLFEYFSETQRNKGNFPGRFSGRQFSNSRSEMNVSTLELGDSALYLCASSNRKETQYFGPGTRLLVL.

The CDR3 spells CASSKGAGNQPQHF. The CDR3, as DNA: TGTGCCAGCAGCAAGGGGGCCGGCAATCAGCCCCAGCATTTT. This chain connects TRBV27 to TRBJ1-5, with 7 positions matching TRBD1. Trimming at V came to 6 bases and at J to 2 bases, leaving 4 bases not matched to a gene. The CDR3 spans 14 residues. In germline, CDR1 is MNHEY, CDR2 SMNVEV (reference sequence).

This sequence joins TRBV15 and TRBJ2-7, with D possibly TRBD2 on 5 matching bases. Germline V gene sequence: CDR1 LNHNV, CDR2 YYDKDF (reference sequence). V was clipped by 2 bases and J by 3 bases, with 14 bases between them. There are 15 residues in the CDR3. The CDR3 DNA is TGTGCCACCAGCAGACCGGGAACGGACGTCTACGAGCAGTACTTC. This translates into CATSRPGTDVYEQYF. The full variable domain, in which reference TRBV15 and TRBJ2-7 provide the parts outside the CDR3, is DAMVIQNPRYQVTQFGKPVTLSCSQTLNHNVMYWYQQKSSQAPKLLFHYYDKDFNNEADTPDNFQSRRPNTSFCFLDIRSPGLGDTAMYLCATSRPGTDVYEQYFGPGTRLTVT.

This sequence joins TRBV7-9 and TRBJ1-5; a weak D match, TRBD1 (5 bases). The CDR3 has 14 amino acids. Germline loops: CDR1 SEHNR, CDR2 FQNEAQ (reference sequence). Trimming removed 3 bases at V and 3 bases at J, with 9 bases between. CDR3 coding DNA: TGTGCCAGCAGCTTGGGGGGGAACAATCAGCCCCAGCATTTT. Amino acid sequence: CASSLGGNNQPQHF.